A selection of T cell receptor beta chains follows, all from one sample in a study of cytomegalovirus exposure and HLA in healthy donors. Using immunoSEQ multiplex PCR, the repertoire was profiled, and TCRdb retains in-frame clones only, with some absent. This repertoire shows 250,000 to 350,000 clones, around 90% found once; its top ten account for around 0.88%. Material for sequencing was PBMCs. These receptors all come from a young man in good health and CMV-seronegative. The CDR3 runs from the conserved cysteine through the conserved F or W. Fields, in order: J gene, V gene, CDR3 protein.

J: TRBJ1-2; V: TRBV12-5; CDR3: CASGLVLGQNYGYTF
J: TRBJ2-3; V: TRBV7-7; CDR3: CASSSNGLAGGDTQYF
J: TRBJ1-2; V: TRBV19; CDR3: CASSIPQGTHGYTF
J: TRBJ2-2; V: TRBV10-3; CDR3: CAISGTGNTGELFF
J: TRBJ1-1; V: TRBV30; CDR3: CACSPAEDTEAFF
J: TRBJ1-2; V: TRBV15; CDR3: CATSRGRGNYGYTF
J: TRBJ2-3; V: TRBV6-1; CDR3: CASTDADTQYF
J: TRBJ2-7; V: TRBV27; CDR3: CASRPTTGYEQYF
J: TRBJ2-3; V: TRBV7-2; CDR3: CASSLGTGYTDTQYF
J: TRBJ1-3; V: TRBV4-3; CDR3: CASSQQPTGPGNTIYF